A selection of T cell receptor beta chains follows, all from one sample in a study of T cell responses to AZD1222 COVID-19 vaccine. Method: immunoSEQ multiplex PCR; TCRdb's copy keeps in-frame clones and lacks some. Of approximately 170,000 clones listed, roughly 92% are singletons. The sequenced sample was peripheral blood, obtained 28 days after the second AZD1222 dose. The receptors originated from an adult who received the AZD1222 COVID-19 vaccine. Each CDR3 is given with its conserved first and last residue. The D gene is left open where the match is weak. Only part of the rows carry a size: once, few, many, or a class if the clone is expanded.

.,TRBD2,TRBV9,TRBJ2-7,CASSGLAGASYEQYF,TGTGCCAGCAGCGGATTAGCGGGTGCCTCCTACGAGCAGTACTTC
.,.,TRBV28,TRBJ2-7,CASSLLQAYEEQYF,TGTGCCAGCAGTTTACTCCAAGCCTACGAGGAGCAGTACTTC
.,.,TRBV15,TRBJ2-3,CATSRDASPKGYF,TGTGCCACCAGCAGAGACGCTAGCCCTAAAGGGTATTTT
.,.,TRBV30,TRBJ1-1,CAWRLRGGLNTEAFF,TGTGCCTGGAGGCTCCGAGGGGGGTTGAACACTGAAGCTTTCTTT
.,.,TRBV25-1,TRBJ2-7,CASSELVWGLDEQYF,TGTGCCAGCAGTGAATTAGTTTGGGGGTTAGACGAGCAGTACTTC
.,.,TRBV9,TRBJ2-1,CASSPQEALYNEQFF,TGTGCCAGCAGCCCACAGGAGGCCCTATACAATGAGCAGTTCTTC
.,.,TRBV28,TRBJ1-5,CASYGQPFNQPQHF,TGTGCCAGCTACGGACAGCCTTTCAATCAGCCCCAGCATTTT
.,.,TRBV28,TRBJ2-5,CASRSGNQETQYF,TGTGCCAGCCGTTCAGGGAACCAAGAGACCCAGTACTTC
.,.,TRBV21-1,TRBJ1-4,CASSKAVTDRGLVEKLFF,TGTGCCAGCAGCAAAGCCGTAACGGACAGGGGGCTTGTTGAAAAACTGTTTTTT
.,.,TRBV6-4,TRBJ1-5,CASSDVESRDQPQHF,TGTGCCAGCAGTGATGTCGAAAGCCGCGATCAGCCCCAGCATTTT
.,TRBD2,TRBV6-5,TRBJ2-1,CASSYAGGPTYNEQFF,TGTGCCAGCAGTTACGCGGGAGGGCCCACCTACAATGAGCAGTTCTTC
.,TRBD1,TRBV11-2,TRBJ2-7,CASSPGTVSSGQYF,TGTGCCAGCAGCCCCGGGACAGTATCTTCGGGGCAGTACTTC
once,TRBD2,TRBV27,TRBJ2-5,CASSSLADLQETQYF,TGTGCCAGCAGTTCCCTAGCGGACCTCCAAGAGACCCAGTACTTC
.,.,TRBV19,TRBJ2-2,CASTPGGRVGGELFF,TGTGCCAGTACCCCAGGGGGGCGAGTTGGCGGGGAGCTGTTTTTT
many,TRBD1,TRBV28,TRBJ1-2,CASSSGQVYGYTF,TGTGCCAGCAGTTCCGGACAGGTTTATGGCTACACCTTC
.,TRBD1,TRBV28,TRBJ1-2,CASSPGTGGFYGYTF,TGTGCCAGCAGTCCCGGGACAGGGGGTTTTTATGGCTACACCTTC
.,TRBD1,TRBV27,TRBJ1-2,CASSPKGAGYGYTF,TGTGCCAGCAGTCCCAAGGGGGCAGGCTATGGCTACACCTTC
.,TRBD1,TRBV11-2,TRBJ2-7,CASRIAMDRGYEQYF,TGTGCCAGCAGAATAGCCATGGACAGGGGGTACGAGCAGTACTTC
.,.,TRBV4-2,TRBJ2-2,CASSQVGGGMVTGELFF,TGTGCCAGCAGCCAAGTGGGAGGTGGGATGGTCACCGGGGAGCTGTTTTTT
.,.,TRBV9,TRBJ1-6,CASSVRWGGGSPLHF,TGTGCCAGCAGCGTAAGGTGGGGAGGAGGTTCACCCCTCCACTTT
.,TRBD2,TRBV3-1/TRBV3-2,TRBJ2-1,CASSRRLAASPNNPYNEQFF,TGTGCCAGCAGCCGACGACTAGCGGCAAGCCCCAATAACCCTTACAATGAGCAGTTCTTC
.,.,TRBV7-6,TRBJ2-1,CASSLSSSSTEQFF,TGTGCCAGCAGCCTCTCATCTTCTAGTACTGAGCAGTTCTTC
.,TRBD2,TRBV6-2/TRBV6-3,TRBJ2-3,CASSYGRGWGSGRSTDTQYF,TGTGCCAGCAGTTACGGTCGGGGCTGGGGCAGCGGGAGGAGCACAGATACGCAGTATTTT
.,TRBD2,TRBV27,TRBJ2-1,CASGGLAGRSYNEQFF,TGTGCCAGCGGGGGACTAGCGGGACGCTCCTACAATGAGCAGTTCTTC
.,.,TRBV3-1/TRBV3-2,TRBJ2-1,CASSQDTGLPFYNEQFF,TGTGCCAGCAGCCAAGATACCGGACTACCCTTCTACAATGAGCAGTTCTTC
.,.,TRBV5-6,TRBJ2-7,CASSLGVVTYEQYF,TGTGCCAGCAGCTTGGGGGTTGTTACCTACGAGCAGTACTTC
.,TRBD2,TRBV18,TRBJ2-5,CASSPPGPTESSGQETQYF,TGTGCCAGCTCACCACCGGGTCCCACTGAGTCTAGCGGACAAGAGACCCAGTACTTC
once,TRBD1,TRBV30,TRBJ1-1,CAWSGTGANTEAFF,TGTGCCTGGAGTGGAACAGGGGCGAACACTGAAGCTTTCTTT
.,.,TRBV3-1/TRBV3-2,TRBJ2-5,CASSQEGHGADGLETQYF,TGTGCCAGCAGCCAAGAGGGACATGGGGCCGACGGACTAGAGACCCAGTACTTC
.,.,TRBV6-5,TRBJ1-3,CASSQGGRVNTIYF,TGTGCCAGCAGCCAGGGAGGCAGGGTCAACACCATATATTTT
.,TRBD1,TRBV10-3,TRBJ2-3,CAINRQGGTDTQYF,TGTGCCATCAACCGACAGGGGGGCACAGATACGCAGTATTTT
.,TRBD1,TRBV10-3,TRBJ1-2,CAISGLGQGASNYGYTF,TGTGCCATCAGTGGATTGGGACAGGGGGCGTCGAACTATGGCTACACCTTC
.,TRBD2,TRBV5-1,TRBJ2-1,CASKTAGGPVMWNEQFF,TGCGCCAGCAAAACAGCGGGAGGGCCTGTAATGTGGAATGAGCAGTTCTTC
.,.,TRBV5-6,TRBJ2-3,CASSFPDGPGLGTQYF,TGTGCCAGCAGCTTTCCGGACGGGCCCGGCCTGGGTACGCAGTATTTT
.,TRBD1,TRBV28,TRBJ1-5,CASNPGQGSGPQHF,TGTGCCAGCAACCCGGGACAGGGAAGCGGGCCCCAGCATTTT
.,.,TRBV2,TRBJ2-5,CASSGLSGPQETQYF,TGTGCCAGCAGTGGGTTGTCAGGTCCCCAAGAGACCCAGTACTTC
.,.,TRBV29-1,TRBJ2-1,CSVRSGPYNEQFF,TGCAGCGTTAGGAGCGGCCCCTACAATGAGCAGTTCTTC
once,TRBD1,TRBV6-5,TRBJ2-7,CASRPGTGIYEQYF,TGTGCCAGCAGACCCGGGACAGGCATCTACGAGCAGTACTTC
once,.,TRBV10-3,TRBJ1-5,CAISDQGPQPQHF,TGTGCCATCAGTGATCAGGGACCCCAGCCCCAGCATTTT
.,.,TRBV6-6,TRBJ2-7,CASRRAGEQYF,TGTGCCAGCAGGAGGGCGGGCGAGCAGTACTTC
.,TRBD1,TRBV5-1,TRBJ2-7,CASSLGTGLLYEQYF,TGCGCCAGCAGCTTGGGGACAGGCCTACTCTACGAGCAGTACTTC
.,.,TRBV21-1,TRBJ1-1,CASSHAKNTEAFF,TGTGCCAGCAGCCACGCAAAGAACACTGAAGCTTTCTTT